One and the same sample provided the 25 T cell receptor beta chains below, sequenced in a study of T cells in localized non-small cell lung cancer. Assay: immunoSEQ multiplex PCR; the TCRdb copy retains only in-frame clones and omits some. The sample lists under 75,000 clones; 80% to 90% were seen once. Sequencing was performed on peripheral blood, taken before any cancer treatment. These receptors all stem from a male donor at least 60 years old with stage III squamous cell lung carcinoma.

On this clone: In the same sample, other DNA sequences code for this CDR3. V is TRBV28 and J is TRBJ1-5; the D is unclear. The V gene lost 3 bases and the J gene lost 8 bases, with 8 bases spanning the gap. Germline CDR1 and CDR2: MDHEN and SYDVKM. The CDR3 covers 12 residues. In DNA, the CDR3 is TGTGCCAGCAGTTTGCTATTGGAGCCCCAGCATTTT. Translated: CASSLLLEPQHF.

This clone was detected once. The rearrangement links TRBV7-2 to TRBJ1-2; no reliable D call. The V end lost 2 bases, the J end lost 8 bases, and 15 bases lay between the germline ends. The CDR3 is made up of 14 amino acids. The germline V gene encodes CDR1 SGHTA and CDR2 FQGNSA. DNA of the CDR3: TGTGCCAGCAGCTTATCAATTCCTCTGGGGGGCTACACCTTC. It is translated as CASSLSIPLGGYTF. Full variable domain (remainder filled in from reference TRBV7-2 and TRBJ1-2): GAGVSQSPSNKVTEKGKDVELRCDPISGHTALYWYRQSLGQGLEFLIYFQGNSAPDKSGLPSDRFSAERTGGSVSTLTIQRTQQEDSAVYLCASSLSIPLGGYTFGSGTRLTVV.

The rearrangement links TRBV9 to TRBJ1-4; D is ambiguous. V shed 0 bases and J shed 5 bases, with 11 bases lying between them. CDR3 size: 15 residues. CDR1 is SGDLS and CDR2 is YYNGEE in the germline V gene. CDR3 loop: CASSVAGRTNEKLFF. CDR3 sequence (DNA): TGTGCCAGCAGCGTAGCGGGTCGGACCAATGAAAAACTGTTTTTT.

The rearrangement links TRBV25-1 to TRBJ1-3, with 8 bases matching TRBD1. Germline V gene data show CDR1 as MGHDK and CDR2 as SYGVNS. CDR3 length: 15 residues. Losses at the gene ends were 5 bases for V and 0 bases for J; bases not matched to a gene: 3. DNA for the CDR3: TGTGCCAGCAGTCGGGGGACAGGCTCTGGAAACACCATATATTTT. Translated, it gives CASSRGTGSGNTIYF.

About this clone itself: Different DNA sequences within this sample yield the same CDR3. The chain couples TRBV7-2 to TRBJ2-3; 9 nucleotides match TRBD1. This CDR3 is 14 amino acids long. J lost 1 base, V lost 5 bases, and 1 base had no gene match. CDR1 and CDR2 (germline): SGHTA, FQGNSA. The CDR3 bases are TGTGCCAGCAGCCGGGACAGGGGCACAGATACGCAGTATTTT. Its protein product is CASSRDRGTDTQYF.

This chain connects TRBV7-2 to TRBJ2-1, with D maybe TRBD1 (6 bases). Trimming left V 1 base short and J 0 bases short, with 7 bases between. Per germline, CDR1 SGHTA and CDR2 FQGNSA. This CDR3 contains 15 residues. This CDR3 is CASSLEGGSYNEQFF. Here the CDR3 DNA reads TGTGCCAGCAGCTTAGAAGGGGGCTCCTACAATGAGCAGTTCTTC. The whole variable domain, filled in from reference TRBV7-2 and TRBJ2-1, reads GAGVSQSPSNKVTEKGKDVELRCDPISGHTALYWYRQSLGQGLEFLIYFQGNSAPDKSGLPSDRFSAERTGGSVSTLTIQRTQQEDSAVYLCASSLEGGSYNEQFFGPGTRLTVL.

The chain links TRBV6-1 to TRBJ2-3, with D perhaps matching TRBD1 or TRBD2 (5 bases each). This CDR3 comprises 16 residues. Between the trimmed V and J ends, which lost 4 bases and 0 bases, there was a span of 14 bases. Per germline, CDR1 MNHNS and CDR2 SASEGT. CDR3 nucleotides: TGTGCCAGCAGTGCCGGGGCTATCTCTAGCACAGATACGCAGTATTTT. Translation: CASSAGAISSTDTQYF.

This sequence joins TRBV11-2 and TRBJ1-1; TRBD1 might be the D (5 bases). CDR3 length: 14 residues. V was trimmed by 6 bases and J by 4 bases, leaving 15 bases between them. Germline V gives CDR1 SGHAT, CDR2 FQNNGV. The CDR3: CASSFTGLGTEAFF. CDR3 sequence (DNA): TGTGCCAGCAGTTTTACAGGTTTGGGCACTGAAGCTTTCTTT. Supplemented by reference TRBV11-2 and TRBJ1-1, the full variable domain reads EAGVAQSPRYKIIEKRQSVAFWCNPISGHATLYWYQQILGQGPKLLIQFQNNGVVDDSQLPKDRFSAERLKGVDSTLKIQPAKLEDSAVYLCASSFTGLGTEAFFGQGTRLTVV.

The chain uses TRBV5-1 and TRBJ2-2; no definite D call. The CDR3 totals 14 residues. CDR1 SGHRS and CDR2 YFSETQ come from the germline V gene. The ends were cut back, 4 bases at V and 0 bases at J, with 7 bases in the middle. The CDR3 here is CASSPGSNTGELFF. Here the CDR3 DNA reads TGCGCCAGCAGCCCCGGCTCGAACACCGGGGAGCTGTTTTTT.

The V call is TRBV14, the J call TRBJ1-6; no clear D. Germline loops: CDR1 SGHDN, CDR2 FVKESK. Trimming pared 2 bases from V and 0 bases from J, leaving 14 bases between. The CDR3 has 18 residues. The CDR3 is CASSQKVGPSSYNSPLHF. CDR3 bases: TGTGCCAGCAGCCAAAAAGTCGGGCCGAGCTCCTATAATTCACCCCTCCACTTT.

The V and J genes are TRBV6-1 and TRBJ1-2, with 10 nucleotides matching TRBD1. Per germline, CDR1 MNHNS and CDR2 SASEGT. Trimming cost V 6 bases and J 6 bases; bases outside gene matches: 7. The CDR3 covers 14 residues. The CDR3 is CASRRQGAPHGYTF. DNA for the CDR3: TGTGCCAGCAGGAGACAGGGGGCCCCTCATGGCTACACCTTC.

This clone was detected once. The rearrangement joins TRBV12-5 to TRBJ2-5; TRBD1 is a possible D gene (6 bases). This CDR3 contains 14 residues. In germline, CDR1 is LGHNT, CDR2 FRNRAP. Trimming removed 4 bases at V and 3 bases at J, with 12 bases between. In DNA, the CDR3 is TGTGCTAGTGGTTCAGGGGTCGGGGAAGAGACCCAGTACTTC. Translation: CASGSGVGEETQYF. The full variable domain, its missing parts supplied by reference TRBV12-5 and TRBJ2-5, is DARVTQTPRHKVTEMGQEVTMRCQPILGHNTVFWYRQTMMQGLELLAYFRNRAPLDDSGMPKDRFSAEMPDATLATLKIQPSEPRDSAVYFCASGSGVGEETQYFGPGTRLLVL.

This sequence joins TRBV19 and TRBJ1-2; D is ambiguous. Germline V CDR1 and CDR2: LNHDA, SQIVND (reference sequence). The CDR3 is made up of 13 amino acids. V was clipped by 8 bases and J by 8 bases, with 18 bases between them. In nucleotides, the CDR3 is TGTGCCAGTGACGGTAATACCCAAAGGGGCTACACCTTC. This sequence encodes CASDGNTQRGYTF.

V gene TRBV13 combines with J gene TRBJ2-2; D is uncertain. The ends were cut back, 5 bases at V and 5 bases at J, with 18 bases in the middle. Germline V gene lookup returns CDR1 PRHDT and CDR2 FYEKMQ (reference sequence). This CDR3 is built from 16 residues. The CDR3 is CASSTRASRTTGELFF. The CDR3, as DNA: TGTGCCAGCAGCACCCGGGCCTCTCGGACGACCGGGGAGCTGTTTTTT.

The V gene is TRBV5-4, the J gene TRBJ2-4; D not resolved. This CDR3 contains 13 residues. Trimming took 1 base from V and 9 from J, leaving 11 bases between them. The germline CDR1 and CDR2 sequences are SGHNT and YYREEE (reference sequence). Here the CDR3 reads CASSLLSNGIQYF. In nucleotides, the CDR3 is TGTGCCAGCAGCTTGCTTTCAAACGGCATTCAGTACTTC. The entire variable domain, with the rest obtained from reference TRBV5-4 and TRBJ2-4, is as follows: ETGVTQSPTHLIKTRGQQVTLRCSSQSGHNTVSWYQQALGQGPQFIFQYYREEENGRGNFPPRFSGLQFPNYSSELNVNALELDDSALYLCASSLLSNGIQYFGAGTRLSVL.

V and J are TRBV6-6 and TRBJ1-1; 7 positions match TRBD1. The CDR3 totals 13 residues. Germline V gene lookup returns CDR1 MNHNY and CDR2 SVGAGI (reference sequence). Losses at the gene ends were 6 bases for V and 4 bases for J; bases not matched to a gene: 5. The CDR3 protein is CASSSGGVTEAFF. The CDR3 DNA reads TGTGCCAGCAGCTCAGGGGGTGTCACTGAAGCTTTCTTT.

As DNA, the CDR3 is TGTGCCAGCAGAGAACAGGGGGTCGGCTACACCTTC. This gives the protein CASREQGVGYTF. The V call is TRBV28, the J call TRBJ1-2; TRBD1 matches at 8 bases. The CDR3 loop spans 12 amino acids. With V trimmed by 6 bases and J by 8 bases, 5 bases remained unmatched. Looked up from germline, CDR1 is MDHEN and CDR2 is SYDVKM.

This chain joins TRBV19 and TRBJ1-5; no firm D call. V lost 6 bases and J lost 9, with 15 bases in between. The germline CDR1 and CDR2 sequences are LNHDA and SQIVND (reference sequence). The CDR3 runs 13 residues. The CDR3 DNA follows: TGTGCCAGTAGAACAAATTACGAGGGGCCCCAGCATTTT. It yields the protein CASRTNYEGPQHF.

The gene calls are TRBV28 and TRBJ2-7, with 7 bases fitting TRBD1. Trimming at V came to 5 bases and at J to 5 bases, leaving 12 bases not matched to a gene. The length of the CDR3 is 15 residues. Germline-derived CDR1 and CDR2 are MDHEN and SYDVKM. CDR3 amino acids: CASSPPGTALHEQYV. CDR3 bases: TGTGCCAGCAGTCCCCCCGGGACAGCCCTCCACGAGCAGTACGTC.

The J gene is TRBJ2-1, the V gene TRBV6-1, with 12 bases that match TRBD2. Germline lookup yields CDR1 MNHNS and CDR2 SASEGT. The trim removed 4 bases at V and 6 bases at J, leaving 10 bases unmatched. The CDR3 contains 17 residues. This CDR3 reads CASSGTSGGQVANEQFF. CDR3 sequence (DNA): TGTGCCAGCAGTGGTACTAGCGGGGGGCAAGTGGCCAATGAGCAGTTCTTC.

The chain links TRBV5-4 to TRBJ2-5; D remains unclear. The germline gives CDR1 SGHNT, CDR2 YYREEE (reference sequence). CDR3 length: 13 residues. The V end was cut by 3 bases, the J end by 7 bases, with 13 bases between. The CDR3: CASSSDSVGTQYF. The CDR3 DNA sequence: TGTGCCAGCAGCTCAGACTCGGTTGGGACCCAGTACTTC. The full variable domain, completed using reference TRBV5-4 and TRBJ2-5, is ETGVTQSPTHLIKTRGQQVTLRCSSQSGHNTVSWYQQALGQGPQFIFQYYREEENGRGNFPPRFSGLQFPNYSSELNVNALELDDSALYLCASSSDSVGTQYFGPGTRLLVL.

The rearrangement links TRBV5-1 to TRBJ2-5, with 8 bases identical to TRBD2. The J segment lost 4 bases and the V segment lost 2 bases, leaving 13 bases of the junction unmatched. The CDR3 has 17 residues. Germline V CDR1 and CDR2: SGHRS, YFSETQ. CDR3 in amino acids: CASSFHREGLAPETQYF. DNA for the CDR3: TGCGCCAGCAGCTTTCACCGGGAGGGGCTCGCCCCAGAGACCCAGTACTTC.

The V and J genes are TRBV11-2 and TRBJ2-1, with D possibly being TRBD1 (6 bases). V shed 5 bases and J shed 2 bases, with 13 bases lying between them. This CDR3 contains 15 residues. The germline CDR1 and CDR2 sequences are SGHAT and FQNNGV. The CDR3 sequence is CASSLDRQAYNEQFF. CDR3 DNA: TGTGCCAGCAGCCTGGACCGACAGGCCTACAATGAGCAGTTCTTC. Variable domain in full (rest from reference TRBV11-2 and TRBJ2-1): EAGVAQSPRYKIIEKRQSVAFWCNPISGHATLYWYQQILGQGPKLLIQFQNNGVVDDSQLPKDRFSAERLKGVDSTLKIQPAKLEDSAVYLCASSLDRQAYNEQFFGPGTRLTVL.

In its sample, this clone was seen many times. The rearrangement joins TRBV4-1 to TRBJ2-3; D might be TRBD1 (5 bases). There are 15 residues in the CDR3. Between the trimmed V and J ends, which lost 5 bases and 3 bases, there was a span of 15 bases. Germline CDR1 is MGHRA and CDR2 is YSYEKL. The CDR3 DNA reads TGCGCCAGCAGCTTTGGGCCAGGGCCTACAGATACGCAGTATTTT. Translating it yields CASSFGPGPTDTQYF.

The chain couples TRBV27 to TRBJ2-2; no firm D call. Trimming pared 4 bases from V and 0 bases from J, leaving 12 bases between. The CDR3 contains 16 residues. Germline assignment: CDR1 MNHEY and CDR2 SMNVEV (reference sequence). CDR3 nucleotides: TGTGCCAGCAGTTATAATTCTAGAACGAACACCGGGGAGCTGTTTTTT. It yields the protein CASSYNSRTNTGELFF.